This is a list of T cell receptor beta chains from one sample in a study of T cell responses to AZD1222 COVID-19 vaccine. The protocol was immunoSEQ multiplex PCR, while the TCRdb copy is restricted to in-frame clones and leaves out a portion. Of about 99,000 clones detected, nearly 90% appear once; the ten largest clones hold 2.5% to 3%. Sequencing used peripheral blood, obtained on day 0 of AZD1222 vaccination. The origin of the receptors is an adult in good health. The CDR3 runs from the conserved cysteine through the conserved F or W. The D gene is left open where the match is weak. Where a row states a size, it is once, few, many or the class of an expanded clone; other rows omit it.

TRBV2	NA	NA	TRBJ1-6	CASRGGLNSPLHF	TGTGCCAGCAGGGGGGGTCTTAATTCACCCCTCCACTTT
TRBV11-2	TRBD2	NA	TRBJ2-3	CASSLDGPGTSGPLTDTQYF	TGTGCCAGCAGCTTAGATGGTCCAGGGACTAGCGGGCCTTTGACAGATACGCAGTATTTT
TRBV2	NA	NA	TRBJ1-2	CASRNSYGYTF	TGTGCCAGCAGGAACAGCTATGGCTACACCTTC
TRBV11-2	NA	NA	TRBJ1-1	CASSLLQSEAFF	TGTGCCAGCAGCTTATTACAGAGTGAAGCTTTCTTT
TRBV5-1	NA	NA	TRBJ2-5	CASSLNVYQETQYF	TGCGCCAGCAGCTTGAACGTGTACCAAGAGACCCAGTACTTC
TRBV6-5	TRBD1	NA	TRBJ1-2	CASRVDRGSYGYTF	TGTGCCAGCAGAGTTGACAGGGGCTCCTATGGCTACACCTTC
TRBV5-6	NA	few	TRBJ1-2	CASSFPQIGGPDYGYTF	TGTGCCAGCAGCTTTCCCCAGATCGGGGGGCCGGACTATGGCTACACCTTC
TRBV6-6	NA	once	TRBJ1-5	CASSYDGGYSNQPQHF	TGTGCCAGCAGTTACGACGGGGGCTATAGCAATCAGCCCCAGCATTTT
TRBV29-1	NA	NA	TRBJ2-5	CSVGRGGLGETQYF	TGCAGCGTCGGCAGGGGGGGGCTAGGAGAGACCCAGTACTTC
TRBV11-3	NA	NA	TRBJ1-1	CASCALNTEAFF	TGTGCCAGCTGTGCGTTGAACACTGAAGCTTTCTTT
TRBV4-2	NA	NA	TRBJ2-2	CASSLKMDSGELFF	TGTGCCAGCAGCCTCAAAATGGATTCGGGGGAGCTGTTTTTT
TRBV27	TRBD2	NA	TRBJ2-5	CASSFFPARLAGLKETQYF	TGTGCCAGCAGTTTCTTCCCCGCCAGACTAGCGGGATTGAAGGAGACCCAGTACTTC
TRBV19	NA	NA	TRBJ1-2	CASTNRGSRLGGYTF	TGTGCCAGTACCAACCGGGGGAGTAGGTTGGGAGGCTACACCTTC
TRBV5-1	NA	NA	TRBJ2-1	CASNLGGTYNEQFF	TGTGCCAGCAACTTAGGGGGAACCTACAATGAGCAGTTCTTC
TRBV6-5	NA	NA	TRBJ1-4	CASSNPGGGGKLFF	TGTGCCAGCAGTAACCCGGGAGGCGGGGGAAAACTGTTTTTT
TRBV5-6	TRBD2	NA	TRBJ2-7	CASSQKTSGGDYEQYF	TGTGCCAGCAGCCAAAAGACTAGCGGGGGGGACTACGAGCAGTACTTC
TRBV9	NA	NA	TRBJ2-5	CASSVDGQETQYF	TGTGCCAGCAGCGTAGATGGCCAAGAGACCCAGTACTTC
TRBV11-2	NA	once	TRBJ1-1	CASSLEGGGTGAFF	TGTGCCAGCAGCTTAGAGGGCGGCGGTACCGGAGCTTTCTTT
TRBV6-5	TRBD2	NA	TRBJ2-5	CASSSLSGARRETQYF	TGTGCCAGCAGTTCGTTAAGCGGGGCGAGGAGAGAGACCCAGTACTTC
TRBV21-1	NA	NA	TRBJ2-7	CARGRGAVQGYEQYF	TGTGCCAGGGGAAGGGGAGCGGTCCAAGGCTACGAGCAGTACTTC
TRBV6-5	TRBD1	NA	TRBJ1-2	CASSPKWTGRGYTF	TGTGCCAGCAGTCCGAAGTGGACAGGCCGCGGCTACACCTTC
TRBV19	TRBD1	NA	TRBJ1-2	CASSPDRGAGYTF	TGTGCCAGTAGTCCGGACAGGGGAGCTGGCTACACCTTC
TRBV2	NA	NA	TRBJ2-1	CASSPIGQFRGDNEQFF	TGTGCCAGCAGTCCCATCGGACAGTTCAGGGGGGACAATGAGCAGTTCTTC
TRBV7-9	NA	NA	TRBJ1-6	CASSLVSGFLSPLHF	TGTGCCAGCAGCTTAGTTTCGGGGTTCCTCTCACCCCTCCACTTT
TRBV7-2	TRBD1	once	TRBJ1-6	CASRFRGPNSPLHF	TGTGCCAGCAGGTTCAGGGGGCCTAATTCACCCCTCCACTTT
TRBV5-4	TRBD2	NA	TRBJ2-2	CASSSLAGGRTGELFF	TGTGCCAGCAGCTCGTTAGCGGGGGGGCGAACCGGGGAGCTGTTTTTT
TRBV19	TRBD2	once	TRBJ2-5	CASSMVGGSETQYF	TGTGCCAGTAGTATGGTCGGGGGGTCAGAGACCCAGTACTTC
TRBV6-5	TRBD1	NA	TRBJ1-6	CASTGQNNSPLHF	TGTGCCAGCACGGGACAGAATAATTCACCCCTCCACTTT
TRBV9	TRBD1	once	TRBJ1-2	CASSAAGTGVYGYTF	TGTGCCAGCAGCGCGGCCGGGACAGGGGTCTATGGCTACACCTTC
TRBV6-5	NA	NA	TRBJ1-6	CASILGISYNSPLHF	TGTGCCAGCATTCTCGGGATTTCCTATAATTCACCCCTCCACTTT
TRBV19	NA	NA	TRBJ1-4	CASSIRSTNEKLFF	TGTGCCAGTAGTATCCGTTCAACTAATGAAAAACTGTTTTTT
TRBV9	NA	NA	TRBJ1-3	CASSVEAAALGNTIYF	TGTGCCAGCAGCGTAGAAGCGGCAGCTCTAGGAAACACCATATATTTT
TRBV2	NA	NA	TRBJ1-4	CASSVNRATNEKLFF	TGTGCCAGCAGTGTCAACAGGGCAACTAATGAAAAACTGTTTTTT
TRBV7-9	NA	NA	TRBJ2-1	CASSLSESAANEQFF	TGTGCCAGCAGCTTAAGTGAGAGTGCGGCCAATGAGCAGTTCTTC
TRBV10-3	NA	NA	TRBJ1-3	CAIGESSGNTIYF	TGTGCCATCGGCGAGAGCTCTGGAAACACCATATATTTT
TRBV5-1	TRBD2	NA	TRBJ2-3	CASRPTSASSTDTQYF	TGTGCCAGCAGGCCTACTAGCGCCTCTAGCACAGATACGCAGTATTTT
TRBV11-1	TRBD2	NA	TRBJ2-1	CASSLSGSSYNEQFF	TGTGCCAGCAGCTTGAGCGGGAGCTCCTACAATGAGCAGTTCTTC
TRBV27	NA	NA	TRBJ1-6	CASCKEARPSSYNSPLHF	TGTGCCAGCTGTAAGGAAGCACGGCCCAGCTCCTATAATTCACCCCTCCACTTT